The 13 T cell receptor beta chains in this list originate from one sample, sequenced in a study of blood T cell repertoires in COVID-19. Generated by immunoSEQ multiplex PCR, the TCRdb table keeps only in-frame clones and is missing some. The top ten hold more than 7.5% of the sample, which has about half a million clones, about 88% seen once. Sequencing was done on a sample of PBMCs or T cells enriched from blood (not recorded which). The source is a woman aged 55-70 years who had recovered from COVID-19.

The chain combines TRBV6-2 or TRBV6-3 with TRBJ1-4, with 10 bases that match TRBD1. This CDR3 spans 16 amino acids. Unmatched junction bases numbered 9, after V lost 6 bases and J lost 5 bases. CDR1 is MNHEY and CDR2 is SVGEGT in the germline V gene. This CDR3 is CASSPRQGAANEKLFF. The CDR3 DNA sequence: TGTGCCAGCAGCCCTCGACAGGGGGCGGCAAATGAAAAACTGTTTTTT.

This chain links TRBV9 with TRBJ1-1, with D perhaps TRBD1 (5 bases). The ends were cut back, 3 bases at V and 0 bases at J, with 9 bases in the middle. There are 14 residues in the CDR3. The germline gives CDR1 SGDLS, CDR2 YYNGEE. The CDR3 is CASSARQMNTEAFF. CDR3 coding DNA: TGTGCCAGCAGCGCCCGACAGATGAACACTGAAGCTTTCTTT.

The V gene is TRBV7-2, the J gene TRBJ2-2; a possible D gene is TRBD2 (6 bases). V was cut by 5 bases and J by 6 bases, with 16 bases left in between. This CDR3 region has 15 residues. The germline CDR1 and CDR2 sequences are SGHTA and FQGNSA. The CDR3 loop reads CASSAQGTLSGELFF. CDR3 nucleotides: TGTGCCAGCAGCGCTCAAGGGACTCTCTCCGGGGAGCTGTTTTTT. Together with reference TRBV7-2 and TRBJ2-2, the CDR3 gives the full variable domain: GAGVSQSPSNKVTEKGKDVELRCDPISGHTALYWYRQSLGQGLEFLIYFQGNSAPDKSGLPSDRFSAERTGGSVSTLTIQRTQQEDSAVYLCASSAQGTLSGELFFGEGSRLTVL.

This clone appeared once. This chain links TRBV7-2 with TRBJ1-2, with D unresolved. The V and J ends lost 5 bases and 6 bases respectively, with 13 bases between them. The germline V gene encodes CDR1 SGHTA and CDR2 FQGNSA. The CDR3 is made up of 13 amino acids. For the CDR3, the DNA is TGTGCCAGCAGCCTCGAAGCTGTGCATGGCTACACCTTC. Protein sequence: CASSLEAVHGYTF.

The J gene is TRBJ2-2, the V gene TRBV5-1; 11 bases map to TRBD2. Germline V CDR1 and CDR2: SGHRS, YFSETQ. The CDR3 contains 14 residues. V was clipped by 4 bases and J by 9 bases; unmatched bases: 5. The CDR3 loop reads CASSPTSGGRELFF. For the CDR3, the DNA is TGCGCCAGCAGCCCCACTAGCGGGGGTCGGGAGCTGTTTTTT.

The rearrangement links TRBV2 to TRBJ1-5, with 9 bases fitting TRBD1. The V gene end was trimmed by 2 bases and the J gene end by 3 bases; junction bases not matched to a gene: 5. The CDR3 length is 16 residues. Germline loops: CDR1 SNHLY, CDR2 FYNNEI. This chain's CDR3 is CASSEMGTGINQPQHF. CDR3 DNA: TGTGCCAGCAGTGAAATGGGGACAGGGATCAATCAGCCCCAGCATTTT.

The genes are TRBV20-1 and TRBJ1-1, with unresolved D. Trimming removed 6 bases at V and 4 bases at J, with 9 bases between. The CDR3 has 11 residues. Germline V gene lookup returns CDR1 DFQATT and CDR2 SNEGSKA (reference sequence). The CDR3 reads CSALQSTEAFF. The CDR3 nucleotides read TGCAGTGCCCTACAGAGCACTGAAGCTTTCTTT.

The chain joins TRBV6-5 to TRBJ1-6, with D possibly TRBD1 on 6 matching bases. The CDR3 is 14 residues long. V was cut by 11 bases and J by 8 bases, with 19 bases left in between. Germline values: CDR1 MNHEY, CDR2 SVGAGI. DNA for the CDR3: TGTGCCGTGACAGGCTCAGGGGCATATTCACCCCTCCACTTT. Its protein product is CAVTGSGAYSPLHF.

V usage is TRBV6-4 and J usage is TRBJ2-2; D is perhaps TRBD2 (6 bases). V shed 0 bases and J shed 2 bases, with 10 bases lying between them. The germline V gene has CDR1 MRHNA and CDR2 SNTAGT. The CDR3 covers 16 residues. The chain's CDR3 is CASSDSWTTNTGELFF. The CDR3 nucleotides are TGTGCCAGCAGTGACTCGTGGACTACTAACACCGGGGAGCTGTTTTTT.

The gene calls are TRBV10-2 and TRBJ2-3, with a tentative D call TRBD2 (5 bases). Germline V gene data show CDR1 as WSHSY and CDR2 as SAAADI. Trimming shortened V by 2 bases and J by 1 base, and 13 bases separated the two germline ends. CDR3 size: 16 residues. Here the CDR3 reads CASSEIRGKGTDTQYF. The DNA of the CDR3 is TGCGCCAGCAGTGAGATTCGGGGTAAGGGCACAGATACGCAGTATTTT.

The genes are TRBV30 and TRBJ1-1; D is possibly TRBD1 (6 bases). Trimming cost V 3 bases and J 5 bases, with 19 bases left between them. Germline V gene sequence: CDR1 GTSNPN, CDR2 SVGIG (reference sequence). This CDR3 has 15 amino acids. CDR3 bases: TGTGCCTGGAGCGTAGTGGGGGCTACCGGGACTGAAGCTTTCTTT. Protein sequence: CAWSVVGATGTEAFF. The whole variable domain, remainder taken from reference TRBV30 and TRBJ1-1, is SQTIHQWPATLVQPVGSPLSLECTVEGTSNPNLYWYRQAAGRGLQLLFYSVGIGQISSEVPQNLSASRPQDRQFILSSKKLLLSDSGFYLCAWSVVGATGTEAFFGQGTRLTVV.

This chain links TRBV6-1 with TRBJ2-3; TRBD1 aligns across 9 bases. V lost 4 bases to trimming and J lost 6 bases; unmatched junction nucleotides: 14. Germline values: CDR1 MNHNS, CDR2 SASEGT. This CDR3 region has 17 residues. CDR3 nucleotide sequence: TGTGCCAGCAGTGGCTTTCCGGGACAGGGTTTGTCGGATACGCAGTATTTT. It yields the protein CASSGFPGQGLSDTQYF.

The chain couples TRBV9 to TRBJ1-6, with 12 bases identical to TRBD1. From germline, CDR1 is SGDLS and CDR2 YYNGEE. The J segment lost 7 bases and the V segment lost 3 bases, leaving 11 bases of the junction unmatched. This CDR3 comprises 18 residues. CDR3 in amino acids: CASSESRDRGLQNSPLHF. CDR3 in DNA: TGTGCCAGCAGCGAGTCCCGGGACAGGGGGCTTCAGAATTCACCCCTCCACTTT. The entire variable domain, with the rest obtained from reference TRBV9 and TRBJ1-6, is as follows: DSGVTQTPKHLITATGQRVTLRCSPRSGDLSVYWYQQSLDQGLQFLIQYYNGEERAKGNILERFSAQQFPDLHSELNLSSLELGDSALYFCASSESRDRGLQNSPLHFGNGTRLTVT.